The 15 T cell receptor beta chains given below trace back to one sample, sequenced in a study of identical twins. TCRdb re-derived calls from the 5' RACE reads in MiXCR, one entry per CDR3 protein. The table has around 510,000 distinct CDR3 sequences, 14% seen once; the top ten hold approximately 1%. These data also formed part of another study, on yellow fever vaccine responses in identical twins.

Sequenced: CD4+ T cells sorted from blood. Source of these receptors: a woman younger than 35 in good health.

The V call is TRBV6-2 or TRBV6-3, the J call TRBJ2-6; 12 bases are a match to TRBD1. In germline, CDR1 is MNHEY, CDR2 SVGEGT. Trimming took 5 bases from V and 0 from J; bases not matched to a gene: 11. The CDR3 has 20 amino acids. The CDR3 DNA reads TGTGCCAGCAGTCTCTTGGGACAGGGGGCTTTTGACTCTGGGGCCAACGTCCTGACTTTC. Translated, it gives CASSLLGQGAFDSGANVLTF.

At least ten counts were recorded for this clonotype. V and J are TRBV4-3 and TRBJ2-3; 9 positions match TRBD2. This CDR3 region has 15 residues. Germline loops: CDR1 LGHNA, CDR2 YSLEER. V gave up 3 bases and J gave up 2 bases; unmatched junction bases: 3. CDR3 sequence: CASSQIAGATDTQYF. In DNA form, the CDR3 reads TGCGCCAGCAGCCAGATAGCGGGAGCCACAGATACGCAGTATTTT.

This clonotype was found a few times. V gene TRBV29-1 combines with J gene TRBJ2-3; D possibly corresponds to TRBD2 (7 bases). The V end was cut by 6 bases, the J end by 4 bases, with 17 bases between. Germline lookup yields CDR1 SQVTM and CDR2 ANQGSEA. The CDR3 consists of 14 residues. The CDR3 protein is CSVEGGLGADTQYF. As DNA, the CDR3 is TGCAGCGTCGAGGGGGGGTTAGGCGCAGATACGCAGTATTTT.

CDR3 amino acids: CASSTGGDRSTDTQYF. Written as DNA, the CDR3 is TGTGCCAGCAGCACCGGCGGGGACAGAAGCACAGATACGCAGTATTTT. V usage is TRBV5-4 and J usage is TRBJ2-3; TRBD1 might be the D (7 bases). This CDR3 is 16 amino acids long. Germline CDR1 and CDR2: SGHNT and YYREEE (reference sequence). V was pared by 4 bases and J by 0 bases, with 15 bases between.

This clonotype has more than one count but fewer than ten. The chain has TRBV20-1 and TRBJ2-1; the D gene is possibly TRBD2 (6 bases). The V and J ends lost 6 bases and 6 bases respectively, with 18 bases between them. CDR3 length equals 14 residues. The germline V gene encodes CDR1 DFQATT and CDR2 SNEGSKA (reference sequence). In nucleotides, the CDR3 is TGCAGTGCGGGGGGTCCCGGAGCCCTCAATGAGCAGTTCTTC. Encoded protein: CSAGGPGALNEQFF.

This chain links TRBV4-2 with TRBJ2-7; 7 bases align to TRBD1. This CDR3 spans 14 amino acids. V lost 3 bases, J lost 3 bases, and 5 bases stayed unmatched. Germline CDR1 is LGHNA and CDR2 is YNFKEQ. CDR3 nucleotides: TGTGCCAGCAGCCACCGGGACAGTTTCTACGAGCAGTACTTC. This sequence encodes CASSHRDSFYEQYF.

This clonotype was observed a few times. This chain uses TRBV6-1 with TRBJ1-6; D might be TRBD1 (6 bases). The CDR3 spans 16 residues. V was clipped by 2 bases and J by 10 bases, with 18 bases between them. Germline-derived CDR1 and CDR2 are MNHNS and SASEGT. This CDR3 is CASSEWTAGFGSPLHF. The CDR3 DNA follows: TGTGCCAGCAGTGAATGGACAGCTGGGTTTGGGTCACCCCTCCACTTT.

The chain recombines TRBV7-9 with TRBJ2-5; D could derive from TRBD1 or TRBD2 (6 bases each). In germline, CDR1 is SEHNR, CDR2 FQNEAQ (reference sequence). This CDR3 spans 15 amino acids. V lost 5 bases to trimming and J lost 3 bases, with 16 bases between them. The CDR3 DNA sequence: TGTGCCAGCAGCCCGGAGGGGGTAGCGAAAGAGACCCAGTACTTC. It codes for CASSPEGVAKETQYF.

This clonotype was recorded a few times. The chain's CDR3 is CASSVGEPYEQYF. The CDR3, as DNA: TGTGCCAGCAGCGTAGGAGAACCCTACGAGCAGTACTTC. The V call is TRBV28, the J call TRBJ2-7, with D uncertain. V gave up 6 bases and J gave up 2 bases, with 11 bases separating them. Germline V gene lookup returns CDR1 MDHEN and CDR2 SYDVKM. The CDR3 consists of 13 residues.

This rearrangement joins TRBV28 to TRBJ2-7, with 11 bases that match TRBD1. Germline loops: CDR1 MDHEN, CDR2 SYDVKM. This CDR3 spans 16 amino acids. J was trimmed by 5 bases and V by 7 bases; bases with no gene match: 13. DNA of the CDR3: TGTGCCAGCACCTATTTGGGGGGGACAGGGGGTGACGAGCAGTACTTC. Translating gives CASTYLGGTGGDEQYF. Drawing the rest from reference TRBV28 and TRBJ2-7, the complete variable domain is DVKVTQSSRYLVKRTGEKVFLECVQDMDHENMFWYRQDPGLGLRLIYFSYDVKMKEKGDIPEGYSVSREKKERFSLILESASTNQTSMYLCASTYLGGTGGDEQYFGPGTRLTVT.

V is TRBV7-9 and J is TRBJ1-1; D not certain. This CDR3 comprises 15 residues. Deletions cut 1 base from V and 4 bases from J, with 13 bases between. Looked up from germline, CDR1 is SEHNR and CDR2 is FQNEAQ (reference sequence). DNA of the CDR3: TGTGCCAGCAGCTTAGTATCAGTGACGAGCACTGAAGCTTTCTTT. Translated, it gives CASSLVSVTSTEAFF.

This chain joins TRBV6-1 and TRBJ2-1, with 7 bases matching TRBD2. The V gene's germline CDR1 is MNHNS and CDR2 SASEGT. This CDR3 comprises 14 residues. Trimming took 7 bases from V and 3 from J; bases not matched to a gene: 6. Here the CDR3 DNA reads TGTGCCAGCAATAGGGAGGGTAGCTACAATGAGCAGTTCTTC. Translated, it gives CASNREGSYNEQFF.

In its sample, this clonotype was seen a few times. The rearrangement joins TRBV12-3 or TRBV12-4 to TRBJ1-2, with TRBD1 as a possible D gene (5 bases). This CDR3 has 15 amino acids. V lost 0 bases and J 6 bases, leaving 14 bases between the germline ends. The CDR3 coding sequence is TGTGCCAGCAGTTTAGCGCTAAGCAGGGTGAATGGCTACACCTTC. Translated, it gives CASSLALSRVNGYTF.

This clonotype was counted ten times or more. The chain combines TRBV29-1 with TRBJ2-7; TRBD2 agrees at 10 bases. This CDR3 has 14 residues. Germline loops: CDR1 SQVTM, CDR2 ANQGSEA. V dropped 2 bases and J dropped 0; count of bases not matched to a gene: 1. CDR3 residues: CSVEIAGGSYEQYF. In DNA form, the CDR3 reads TGCAGCGTTGAAATAGCGGGAGGCTCCTACGAGCAGTACTTC.

The genes are TRBV4-2 and TRBJ2-5; the match to TRBD1 covers 7 bases. V trimming: 0 bases; J trimming: 0 bases; junction bases outside the gene matches: 7. CDR3 length equals 17 residues. Germline assignment: CDR1 LGHNA and CDR2 YNFKEQ. In nucleotides, the CDR3 is TGTGCCAGCAGCCAAGACGGACAGGTGACGTACCAAGAGACCCAGTACTTC. Its protein product is CASSQDGQVTYQETQYF.